The 14 T cell receptor beta chains below come from one sample, sequenced in a study of tumor and adjacent non-tumor tissue in lung cancer. Three rounds of nested PCR, following a modified ARM-PCR protocol, produced the TCRbeta library. A single record per CDR3 protein comes from TCRdb applying MiXCR to the multiplex PCR reads. The sample has approximately 66,000 distinct CDR3 sequences, about 61% seen once; the top ten hold around 33%. RNA was extracted from bulk tissue without any cell sorting. More than 3 cm separated this lung sample from the edge of the tumor. What was sequenced was distant non-tumor lung tissue. Every receptor here comes from a man between 65 and 85 years old with non-small cell lung cancer.

As for this clonotype: Since a much larger clone is just one base distant, this may be a read error. The V and J genes are TRBV6-5 and TRBJ2-1, with 8 nucleotides matching TRBD1. CDR3 length: 13 amino acids. V lost 8 bases to trimming and J lost 16 bases; unmatched junction nucleotides: 16. Looked up from germline, CDR1 is MNHEY and CDR2 is SVGAGI. The CDR3 is CASGPSPGTGPFF. In nucleotides, the CDR3 is TGTGCCAGCGGACCCTCCCCCGGGACAGGCCCTTTCTTC.

Comment on this clonotype: The germline gene is not matched at one end of the junction; a read error may be the cause. This chain links TRBV6-6 with TRBJ2-6, with 9 bases fitting TRBD1. This CDR3 region has 17 residues. Germline V gives CDR1 MNHNY, CDR2 SVGAGI (reference sequence). CDR3 nucleotide sequence: TGTGCCAGCAGTAAAGGACAGGGGCGCTCTGAGGCCAACATCCTGACTTTC. Translation: CASSKGQGRSEANILTF.

The sample holds one count of this clonotype. Possible read error: a much larger clone is one base away. The chain has TRBV29-1 and TRBJ1-1; 10 bases match TRBD1. Germline V CDR1 and CDR2: SQVTM, ANQGSEA. The CDR3 extends over 15 amino acids. V lost 0 bases and J lost 4; bases outside the gene matches: 5. The CDR3 DNA sequence: TGCAGCGTTGAAGAAACTGGACAGGGGGTCACTGAAGCTTTCTTT. Amino acids: CSVEETGQGVTEAFF.

The J gene is TRBJ1-1, the V gene TRBV28; D is perhaps TRBD1 (6 bases). The V gene lost 1 base and the J gene lost 9 bases, with 21 bases spanning the gap. The CDR3 is made up of 16 amino acids. Germline values: CDR1 MDHEN, CDR2 SYDVKM. The CDR3 protein is CASSLSGTWFSQKAFF. DNA of the CDR3: TGTGCCAGCAGTTTATCCGGGACATGGTTTAGCCAAAAAGCTTTCTTT.

On this clonotype: A much larger clone sits a single nucleotide away, making a read error possible. Here the CDR3 reads CASSLQVGDMQYF. Written as DNA, the CDR3 is TGTGCCAGCAGCCTTCAAGTAGGAGATATGCAGTATTTT. This rearrangement joins TRBV6-5 to TRBJ2-3; D call uncertain. The CDR3 is made up of 13 amino acids. Germline V lookup: CDR1 MNHEY, CDR2 SVGAGI.

As to this clonotype: The final CDR3 position lacks the conserved phenylalanine or tryptophan, pointing to a likely read error. The rearrangement uses TRBV11-2 and TRBJ2-7, with 14 nucleotides matching TRBD2. The germline CDR1 and CDR2 sequences are SGHAT and FQNNGV. This CDR3 region has 17 residues. V was pared by 5 bases and J by 3 bases, with 9 bases of the junction left unmatched. The CDR3 sequence is CASSPETSGRAYYEQYY. As DNA, the CDR3 is TGTGCCAGCAGCCCCGAGACTAGCGGGAGGGCCTACTACGAGCAGTACTAC.

This clonotype came up many times. The rearrangement links TRBV12-3 or TRBV12-4 to TRBJ1-1; maybe TRBD1 (5 bases). CDR3 length equals 13 residues. With 5 bases removed from V and 3 bases from J, the gap between germline ends came to 10 bases. The CDR3 DNA reads as TGTGCCAGCAGTATGGGACGCTACACTGAAGCTTTCTTT. Protein sequence: CASSMGRYTEAFF.

The chain recombines TRBV11-3 with TRBJ2-1, with 8 bases matching TRBD2. This CDR3 has 15 residues. Germline V gene sequence: CDR1 SGHNT, CDR2 YENEEA. The CDR3 bases are TGTGCTAACAGCCTTCTAGCGGGTGTTAACAATGAGCAGTTCTTC. Amino acids: CANSLLAGVNNEQFF. Drawing the rest from reference TRBV11-3 and TRBJ2-1, the complete variable domain is EAGVVQSPRYKIIEKKQPVAFWCNPISGHNTLYWYLQNLGQGPELLIRYENEEAVDDSQLPKDRFSAERLKGVDSTLKIQPAELGDSAVYLCANSLLAGVNNEQFFGPGTRLTVL.

Of note for this clonotype: Lacking the conserved final phenylalanine or tryptophan, this CDR3 likely reflects a read error. The chain is built from TRBV5-1 and TRBJ2-2; D unclear. Trimming removed 4 bases from V and 3 bases from J, with 13 bases in between. Germline loops: CDR1 SGHRS, CDR2 YFSETQ. This CDR3 spans 15 amino acids. DNA of the CDR3: TGCGCCAGCAGCATCGGGCAGGATTACACCGGGGAGCTGTTTTAT. This gives the protein CASSIGQDYTGELFY.

This clonotype has a count of ten or more. V gene TRBV14 combines with J gene TRBJ1-2; 8 bases are a match to TRBD1. The V segment lost 1 base and the J segment 7 bases; nucleotides outside the gene matches: 14. The germline gives CDR1 SGHDN, CDR2 FVKESK. The CDR3 contains 17 residues. The CDR3 loop reads CASSQARGQGSSRGYTF. The CDR3 region has the DNA TGTGCCAGCAGCCAAGCCCGAGGACAGGGTTCTTCGCGTGGCTACACCTTC.

Comment on this clonotype: Sequence at one end of the junction differs from germline and may be a read error. The chain employs TRBV6-1 and TRBJ2-1, with TRBD2 as a possible D gene (6 bases). CDR1 and CDR2 (germline): MNHNS, SASEGT. The CDR3 is 15 amino acids. CDR3: CASSETSGGYSEQFF. The CDR3 region has the DNA TGTGCCAGCAGTGAAACTAGTGGGGGGTACAGTGAGCAGTTCTTC.

Details on this clonotype: This may be a read error: a much more frequent sequence differs by one nucleotide. The rearrangement links TRBV10-3 to TRBJ1-5, with TRBD1 as a possible D gene (5 bases). Looked up from germline, CDR1 is ENHRY and CDR2 is SYGVKD. CDR3 length: 14 amino acids. CDR3 protein: CAISGEGNNQPQRF. For the CDR3, the DNA is TGTGCCATCAGTGGAGAGGGGAACAATCAGCCCCAGCGTTTT.

The genes are TRBV2 and TRBJ1-5; D is possibly TRBD1 (5 bases). The germline gives CDR1 SNHLY, CDR2 FYNNEI. V gave up 6 bases and J gave up 4 bases, with 22 bases separating them. This CDR3 has 17 amino acids. CDR3 region: CASSLTGREIDNQPQHF. The CDR3 coding sequence is TGTGCCAGCAGCCTCACGGGACGGGAGATCGATAATCAGCCCCAGCATTTT.

Notes on this clonotype: The junction shows a germline mismatch at one end, possibly a read error. This chain links TRBV11-2 with TRBJ2-5; D assignment may be TRBD1 or TRBD2 (5 bases each). The length of the CDR3 is 16 residues. Germline V gene data show CDR1 as SGHAT and CDR2 as FQNNGV. The CDR3 coding sequence is TGTGCCGGCAGCTTAGGGTTCGTCGGGGACCAAGAGACCCAATACTTC. It specifies CAGSLGFVGDQETQYF. The whole variable domain, remainder taken from reference TRBV11-2 and TRBJ2-5, is EAGVAQSPRYKIIEKRQSVAFWCNPISGHATLYWYQQILGQGPKLLIQFQNNGVVDDSQLPKDRFSAERLKGVDSTLKIQPAKLEDSAVYLCAGSLGFVGDQETQYFGPGTRLLVL.